This paragraph covers one TCR beta chain sequence. The antigen is not known. The source of the sample is a study of vaccination and CD4 T cells after COVID-19. As for the study in general: No peptide, an HIV-1 Nef pool, or a CEFX pool was what each control culture received.

With the Oncomine TCR Beta short-read assay, DNA from cultured CD4+ T cells was sequenced. TCRdb ran MiXCR on the PCR reads and lists one entry per CDR3 protein. The sample contains some 14,000 distinct CDR3 sequences, under 75% of which appear only once. Germline V gives CDR1 SEHNR, CDR2 FQNEAQ (reference sequence). This CDR3 region has 13 residues. The ends were cut back, 4 bases at V and 3 bases at J, with 7 bases in the middle. The sample's treatment: roughly 10-day PBMC culture with coronavirus spike peptide pools or control peptides (ViraFEST assay). This clonotype was sampled from a human donor who had recovered from COVID-19. What was sequenced was CD4+ T cells from blood, cultured in vitro. The chain uses TRBV7-9 and TRBJ1-5; unclear D gene. For the CDR3, the DNA is TGTGCCAGCAGCTGGCGGAACAATCAGCCCCAGCATTTT. This gives the protein CASSWRNNQPQHF.